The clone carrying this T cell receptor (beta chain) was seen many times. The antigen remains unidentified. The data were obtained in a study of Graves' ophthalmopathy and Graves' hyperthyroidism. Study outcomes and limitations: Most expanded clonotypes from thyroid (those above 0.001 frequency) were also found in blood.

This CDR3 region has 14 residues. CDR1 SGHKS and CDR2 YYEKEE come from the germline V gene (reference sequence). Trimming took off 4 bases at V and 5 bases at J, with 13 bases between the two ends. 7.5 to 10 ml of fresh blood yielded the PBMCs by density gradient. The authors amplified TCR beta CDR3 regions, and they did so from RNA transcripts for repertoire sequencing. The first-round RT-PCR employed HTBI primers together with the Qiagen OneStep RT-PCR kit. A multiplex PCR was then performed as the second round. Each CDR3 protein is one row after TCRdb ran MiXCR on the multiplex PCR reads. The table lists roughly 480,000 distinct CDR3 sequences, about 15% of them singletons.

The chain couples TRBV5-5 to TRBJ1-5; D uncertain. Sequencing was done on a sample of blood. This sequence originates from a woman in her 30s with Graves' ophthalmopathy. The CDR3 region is CASSPGSRDQPQHF. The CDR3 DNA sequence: TGTGCCAGCAGCCCCGGCTCCCGGGATCAGCCCCAGCATTTT.